This record concerns one T cell receptor beta chain sequence. As yet, its antigen is unknown. The data originate from a study of vaccination and CD4 T cells after COVID-19. Looking at the study overall: The post-vaccine samples came a median approximately 73 days after dose two (range 14 to 241).

Sample treatment: roughly 10-day PBMC culture with coronavirus spike peptide pools or control peptides (ViraFEST assay). Oncomine TCR Beta short-read sequencing was applied to DNA from cultured CD4+ T cells. Cultured CD4+ T cells were the source of extracted genomic DNA. From the PCR reads, TCRdb called clonotypes with MiXCR, one entry per CDR3 protein. The data hold approximately 15,000 distinct CDR3 sequences, with 40% observed a single time. The CDR3 is made up of 16 amino acids. The V and J ends lost 5 bases and 4 bases, in that order; junction bases with no gene match: 8. The germline V gene has CDR1 MNHNS and CDR2 SASEGT.

V and J are TRBV6-1 and TRBJ1-2; TRBD1 matches at 12 bases. This TCR came from a human donor who had recovered from COVID-19. Sequenced sample: CD4+ T cells from blood, cultured in vitro. Here the CDR3 DNA reads TGTGCCAGCAGTCGGGGACAGGGGGCGCTGGGCTATGGCTACACCTTC. Protein: CASSRGQGALGYGYTF.